One sample yielded the 9 T cell receptor beta chains listed below, sequenced in a study of T-cell reconstitution after alpha-beta-depleted transplantation in children (dated by TCRdb to 2015 to 2016). Preparation of the library involved PCR. The instrument given in TCRdb is Illumina HiSeq 2500. To normalize quantification of the TCRbeta repertoire, the TCR libraries were built with molecular barcoding that relied on unique molecular identifiers. TCRdb reran the public reads through fastp at Q25 and MiXCR, keeping productive beta chains. Every entry covers one CDR3 protein and lists the most common genes and DNA from its rows. This sample has 450,000 to 600,000 distinct CDR3 sequences in its table, and around a third of those were observed once. 2.4% of the sample rests with the top ten. Sample: PBMCs from the stem cell graft donor, taken from the stem cell graft. The source of these receptors is a human donor who donated a stem cell graft to a child with aplastic anemia.

This clonotype showed up many times. CDR3 residues: CSGMSVLYQETQYF. The CDR3 DNA sequence: TGCAGTGGCATGTCGGTACTGTACCAAGAGACCCAGTACTTC. V and J are TRBV20-1 and TRBJ2-5; D gene uncertain. This CDR3 comprises 14 residues. Trimming cost V 7 bases and J 0 bases, with 15 bases left between them. CDR1 and CDR2 (germline): DFQATT, SNEGSKA (reference sequence).

The V call is TRBV5-1, the J call TRBJ2-2; a weak D match, TRBD2 (6 bases). This CDR3 comprises 14 residues. Trimming stripped 4 bases from V and 3 bases from J, with 10 bases between. Germline CDR1 is SGHRS and CDR2 is YFSETQ. CDR3 amino acids: CASSKWEDTGELFF. In DNA form, the CDR3 reads TGCGCCAGCAGCAAGTGGGAGGACACCGGGGAGCTGTTTTTT. Filled out from reference TRBV5-1 and TRBJ2-2, the complete variable domain reads KAGVTQTPRYLIKTRGQQVTLSCSPISGHRSVSWYQQTPGQGLQFLFEYFSETQRNKGNFPGRFSGRQFSNSRSEMNVSTLELGDSALYLCASSKWEDTGELFFGEGSRLTVL.

J is TRBJ1-1 and V is TRBV29-1, with D uncertain. Trimming took off 3 bases at V and 11 bases at J, with 22 bases between the two ends. Germline assignment: CDR1 SQVTM and CDR2 ANQGSEA. The CDR3 totals 14 residues. CDR3 sequence (DNA): TGCAGCGTTGAGGATAGGACGGATTTTTCGGGGGCTTTCTTT. It is translated as CSVEDRTDFSGAFF.

This sequence joins TRBV7-9 and TRBJ2-1; D unresolved. Germline V CDR1 and CDR2: SEHNR, FQNEAQ (reference sequence). The CDR3 runs to 12 residues. Trimming shortened V by 5 bases and J by 8 bases, and 10 bases separated the two germline ends. The CDR3 nucleotides are TGTGCCAGCAGCCCCCGACAATATGAGCAGTTCTTC. It yields the protein CASSPRQYEQFF.

The rearrangement links TRBV5-1 to TRBJ2-5, with a weak D call TRBD2 (6 bases). Trimming pared 5 bases from V and 5 bases from J, leaving 19 bases between. Germline loops: CDR1 SGHRS, CDR2 YFSETQ. This CDR3 has 15 amino acids. In DNA, the CDR3 is TGCGCCAGCAGAACCGTTGGCGGGGACTCGGAGACCCAGTACTTC. Its translation is CASRTVGGDSETQYF. Looking up the rest from reference TRBV5-1 and TRBJ2-5 gives the full variable domain: KAGVTQTPRYLIKTRGQQVTLSCSPISGHRSVSWYQQTPGQGLQFLFEYFSETQRNKGNFPGRFSGRQFSNSRSEMNVSTLELGDSALYLCASRTVGGDSETQYFGPGTRLLVL.

This clonotype was seen a few times. The CDR3: CASSPERAQETQYF. CDR3 nucleotide sequence: TGTGCCAGCAGTCCCGAGCGGGCACAAGAGACCCAGTACTTC. The J gene is TRBJ2-5, the V gene TRBV27; TRBD2 might be the D (6 bases). CDR1 is MNHEY, CDR2 SMNVEV, per germline (reference sequence). With 5 bases removed from V and 2 bases from J, the gap between germline ends came to 12 bases. The CDR3 totals 14 residues.

The rearrangement uses TRBV3-1 and TRBJ2-2, with D perhaps being TRBD1 or TRBD2 (5 bases each). Trimming pared 1 base from V and 8 bases from J, leaving 14 bases between. Germline V gene sequence: CDR1 LGHDT, CDR2 YNNKEL (reference sequence). This CDR3 region has 15 residues. CDR3 region: CASSQVHTRGGELFF. CDR3 coding DNA: TGTGCCAGCAGCCAAGTCCACACGAGGGGAGGGGAGCTGTTTTTT.

This clonotype was detected a few times. The chain has TRBV27 and TRBJ1-5; 9 bases are a match to TRBD1. The germline gives CDR1 MNHEY, CDR2 SMNVEV (reference sequence). V was pared by 2 bases and J by 4 bases, with 6 bases of the junction left unmatched. The CDR3 is 16 amino acids. Here the CDR3 reads CASSLGGQGWNQPQHF. The CDR3 DNA is TGTGCCAGCAGTTTAGGGGGACAGGGATGGAATCAGCCCCAGCATTTT.

This clonotype occurred a few times. V is TRBV30 and J is TRBJ1-5; 7 bases line up with TRBD1. This CDR3 contains 14 residues. V was clipped by 3 bases and J by 4 bases; unmatched bases: 6. CDR1 is GTSNPN, CDR2 SVGIG, per germline (reference sequence). The CDR3 spells CAWSPGQVNQPQHF. CDR3 bases: TGTGCCTGGAGCCCAGGACAGGTAAATCAGCCCCAGCATTTT. The full variable domain, with the rest looked up from reference TRBV30 and TRBJ1-5, is SQTIHQWPATLVQPVGSPLSLECTVEGTSNPNLYWYRQAAGRGLQLLFYSVGIGQISSEVPQNLSASRPQDRQFILSSKKLLLSDSGFYLCAWSPGQVNQPQHFGDGTRLSIL.